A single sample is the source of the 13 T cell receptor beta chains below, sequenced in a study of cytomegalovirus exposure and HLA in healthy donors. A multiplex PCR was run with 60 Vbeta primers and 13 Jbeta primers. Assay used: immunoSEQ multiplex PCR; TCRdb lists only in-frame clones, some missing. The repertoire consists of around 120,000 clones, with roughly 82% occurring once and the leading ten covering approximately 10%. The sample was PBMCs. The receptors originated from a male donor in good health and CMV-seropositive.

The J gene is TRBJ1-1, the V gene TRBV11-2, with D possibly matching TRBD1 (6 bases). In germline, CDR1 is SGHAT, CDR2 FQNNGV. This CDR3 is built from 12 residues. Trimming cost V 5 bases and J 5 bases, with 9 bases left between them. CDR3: CASSVQGTEAFF. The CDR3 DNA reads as TGTGCCAGCAGCGTACAGGGAACTGAAGCTTTCTTT.

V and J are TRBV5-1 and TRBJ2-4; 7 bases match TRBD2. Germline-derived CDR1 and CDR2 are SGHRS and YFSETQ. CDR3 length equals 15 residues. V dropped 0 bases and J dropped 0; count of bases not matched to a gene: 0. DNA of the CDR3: TGCGCCAGCAGCTTGGTAGCGGGAGCCAAAAACATTCAGTACTTC. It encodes CASSLVAGAKNIQYF.

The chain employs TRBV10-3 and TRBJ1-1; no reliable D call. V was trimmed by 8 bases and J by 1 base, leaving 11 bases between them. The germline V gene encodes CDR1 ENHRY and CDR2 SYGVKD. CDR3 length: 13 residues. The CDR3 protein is CAIGGSQNTEAFF. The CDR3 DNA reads TGTGCCATCGGAGGCAGCCAGAACACTGAAGCTTTCTTT.

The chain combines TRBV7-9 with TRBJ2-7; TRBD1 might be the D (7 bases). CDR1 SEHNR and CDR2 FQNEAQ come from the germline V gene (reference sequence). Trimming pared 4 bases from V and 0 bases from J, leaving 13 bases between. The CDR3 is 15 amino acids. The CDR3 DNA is TGTGCCAGCAGCTCAGGGGGACTTAGCTCCTACGAGCAGTACTTC. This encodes CASSSGGLSSYEQYF.

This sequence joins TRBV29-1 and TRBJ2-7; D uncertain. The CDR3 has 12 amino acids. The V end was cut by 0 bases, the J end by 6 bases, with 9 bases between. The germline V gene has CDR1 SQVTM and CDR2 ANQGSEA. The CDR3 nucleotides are TGCAGCGTTGAAGATCCCCCTGTCGAGCAGTACTTC. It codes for CSVEDPPVEQYF.

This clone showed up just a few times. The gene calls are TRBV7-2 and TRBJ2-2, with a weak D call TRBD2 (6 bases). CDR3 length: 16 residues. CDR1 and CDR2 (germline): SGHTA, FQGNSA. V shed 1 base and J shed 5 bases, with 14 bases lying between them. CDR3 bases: TGTGCCAGCAGCTTAGGGCCCGGGAGAGGGACCGGGGAGCTGTTTTTT. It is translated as CASSLGPGRGTGELFF.

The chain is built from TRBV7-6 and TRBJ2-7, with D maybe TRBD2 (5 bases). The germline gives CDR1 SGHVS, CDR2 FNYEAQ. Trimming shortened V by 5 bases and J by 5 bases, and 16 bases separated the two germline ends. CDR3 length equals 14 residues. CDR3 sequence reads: CASSRGWGSDEQYF. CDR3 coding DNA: TGTGCCAGCAGCCGCGGGTGGGGATCGGACGAGCAGTACTTC.

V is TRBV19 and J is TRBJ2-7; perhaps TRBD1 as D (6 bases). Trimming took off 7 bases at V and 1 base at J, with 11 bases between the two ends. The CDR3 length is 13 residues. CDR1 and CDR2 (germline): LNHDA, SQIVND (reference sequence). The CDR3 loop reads CASNEQGSYEQYF. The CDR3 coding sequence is TGTGCCAGTAACGAACAGGGATCCTACGAGCAGTACTTC.

CDR3 DNA: TGTGCCAGTAGTATAAGCGCGGTGTACGAGCAGTACTTC. Translation: CASSISAVYEQYF. This chain joins TRBV19 and TRBJ2-7; no definite D call. This CDR3 comprises 13 residues. Between the trimmed V and J ends, which lost 2 bases and 4 bases, there was a span of 9 bases. Per germline, CDR1 LNHDA and CDR2 SQIVND (reference sequence).

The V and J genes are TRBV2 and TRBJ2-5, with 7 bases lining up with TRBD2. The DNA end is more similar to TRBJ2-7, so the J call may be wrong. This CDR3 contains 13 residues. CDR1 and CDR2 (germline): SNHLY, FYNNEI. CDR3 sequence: CAGAAGRSYEQYF. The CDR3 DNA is TGTGCCGGGGCAGCGGGAAGGTCCTACGAGCAGTACTTC.

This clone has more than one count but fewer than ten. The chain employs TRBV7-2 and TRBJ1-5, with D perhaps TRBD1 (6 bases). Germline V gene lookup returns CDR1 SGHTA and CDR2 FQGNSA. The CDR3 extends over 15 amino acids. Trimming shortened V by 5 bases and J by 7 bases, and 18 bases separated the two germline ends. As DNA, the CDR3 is TGTGCCAGCAGCCAATGGACCGGGGGGCGACAGCCCCAGCATTTT. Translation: CASSQWTGGRQPQHF.

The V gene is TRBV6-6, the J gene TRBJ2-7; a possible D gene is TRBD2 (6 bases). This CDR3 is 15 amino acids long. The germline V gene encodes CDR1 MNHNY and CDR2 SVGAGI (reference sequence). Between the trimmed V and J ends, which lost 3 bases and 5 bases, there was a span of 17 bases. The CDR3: CASSYGTRSADEQYF. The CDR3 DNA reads TGTGCCAGCAGTTATGGGACTCGGAGTGCCGACGAGCAGTACTTC.

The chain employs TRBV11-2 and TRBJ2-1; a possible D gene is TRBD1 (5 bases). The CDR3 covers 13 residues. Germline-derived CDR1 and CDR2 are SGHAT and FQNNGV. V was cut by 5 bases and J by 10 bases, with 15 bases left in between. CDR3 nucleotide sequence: TGTGCCAGCAGCCCTTCGCAGGGTCTCGAGCAGTTCTTC. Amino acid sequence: CASSPSQGLEQFF.